The entry below gives a single TCR beta chain sequence along with its context. Germline CDR1 reads SGDLS; CDR2 reads YYNGEE. J gave up 4 bases and V 0 bases, and 7 bases lay outside the gene matches. The CDR3 is 17 amino acids. This record belongs to a study of blood T cell repertoires in COVID-19. Sequenced by immunoSEQ multiplex PCR; TCRdb stores in-frame clones only, minus some. The sample shows approximately 110,000 clones, approximately 85% of them seen only once. This sequence was found in a woman at least 80 years old with COVID-19, enrolled during active disease. Sample: peripheral blood. The chain employs TRBV9 and TRBJ2-5; TRBD1 matches 12 bases. The chain's CDR3 is CASSVGPGTGGPETQYF. The CDR3 nucleotides are TGTGCCAGCAGCGTAGGCCCTGGGACAGGGGGCCCAGAGACCCAGTACTTC.